This T cell receptor beta chain came from a study of beta chain features in type 1 diabetes. Overall study results and limits: The influence of HLA type on TCRB rearrangement stayed undetermined. All four CD4+ subsets of Type 1 diabetes patients contained TCRB CDR3s that were moderately but significantly shorter.

Germline V gene sequence: CDR1 SGHTA, CDR2 FQGNSA. The V and J ends lost 1 base and 3 bases respectively, with 11 bases between them. This CDR3 region has 15 residues. Expressed TCRB transcripts were sequenced because the entire RNA isolate underwent reverse transcription. TCRdb's copy holds only in-frame clones and misses some; the assay was immunoSEQ multiplex PCR. The sample yields 150,000 to 190,000 clones, roughly 8.1% seen once. A note on this clone: The antigen is unknown.

The chain joins TRBV7-2 to TRBJ2-3; D is uncertain. Sequencing was performed on central memory CD4+ T cells from blood. This receptor was identified in a man aged 18 to 30 in good health. The CDR3 region is CASSLVVKRTDTQYF. The CDR3 region has the DNA TGTGCCAGCAGCTTAGTGGTCAAGCGAACAGATACGCAGTATTTT.